A single sample is the source of the 15 T cell receptor beta chains below, sequenced in a study of Ad26.COV2.S vaccination and SARS-CoV-2 variants. Clones were read by immunoSEQ multiplex PCR, and TCRdb kept only the in-frame ones, dropping some. The table has some 39,000 clones, around 83% seen once. This specimen consisted of peripheral blood, obtained after recovery from COVID-19. All receptors come from a human donor who had recovered from COVID-19.

The rearrangement uses TRBV5-1 and TRBJ1-2; TRBD1 might be the D (5 bases). Germline-derived CDR1 and CDR2 are SGHRS and YFSETQ. CDR3 size: 13 residues. Trimming left V 1 base short and J 8 bases short, with 12 bases between. CDR3 protein: CASSLPGPGGYTF. CDR3 sequence (DNA): TGCGCCAGCAGCTTGCCAGGGCCAGGCGGCTACACCTTC.

In its sample, this clone was seen many times. This chain connects TRBV15 to TRBJ1-6; tentatively, D is TRBD1 (6 bases). V was pared by 4 bases and J by 4 bases, with 11 bases between. CDR1 is LNHNV, CDR2 YYDKDF, per germline (reference sequence). The CDR3 covers 15 residues. The CDR3 region is CATSIDRIYNSPLHF. The CDR3 DNA is TGTGCCACCAGCATAGACAGGATATATAATTCACCCCTCCACTTT.

V gene TRBV7-2 combines with J gene TRBJ1-2; D is unresolved. Germline CDR1 reads SGHTA; CDR2 reads FQGNSA. Trimming shortened V by 1 base and J by 4 bases, and 10 bases separated the two germline ends. The CDR3 contains 14 residues. In nucleotides, the CDR3 is TGTGCCAGCAGCTTAGTCGGCAGTACCTATGGCTACACCTTC. Translation: CASSLVGSTYGYTF.

The chain employs TRBV19 and TRBJ1-2, with D hard to call. Trimming cost V 7 bases and J 6 bases, with 9 bases left between them. Germline CDR1 is LNHDA and CDR2 is SQIVND (reference sequence). The CDR3 runs to 11 residues. The CDR3 DNA sequence: TGTGCCAGTAAATGGCTCGATGGCTACACCTTC. Its protein is CASKWLDGYTF.

Only a few counts were recorded for this clone. This chain joins TRBV7-8 and TRBJ1-1; D is uncertain. The CDR3 contains 14 residues. Deletions cut 2 bases from V and 4 bases from J, with 11 bases between. The germline gives CDR1 SGHVS, CDR2 FQNEAQ. The CDR3 DNA follows: TGTGCCAGCAGCTTAACCGACGGGCTCACTGAAGCTTTCTTT. The encoded protein is CASSLTDGLTEAFF.

The genes are TRBV11-2 and TRBJ2-5, with D unclear. There are 14 residues in the CDR3. V was trimmed by 1 base and J by 1 base, leaving 7 bases between them. Per germline, CDR1 SGHAT and CDR2 FQNNGV. The CDR3 region is CASSLAQIQETQYF. CDR3 bases: TGTGCCAGCAGCTTAGCTCAGATCCAAGAGACCCAGTACTTC.

This clone was found once. V is TRBV18 and J is TRBJ1-1; D is ambiguous. V dropped 3 bases and J dropped 0 bases, with 11 bases sitting between them. This CDR3 contains 15 residues. CDR1 and CDR2 (germline): KGHSH, LQKENI. In nucleotides, the CDR3 is TGTGCCAGCTCACCCCACCGGGATATGAACACTGAAGCTTTCTTT. This gives the protein CASSPHRDMNTEAFF. The whole variable domain, filled in from reference TRBV18 and TRBJ1-1, reads NAGVMQNPRHLVRRRGQEARLRCSPMKGHSHVYWYRQLPEEGLKFMVYLQKENIIDESGMPKERFSAEFPKEGPSILRIQQVVRGDSAAYFCASSPHRDMNTEAFFGQGTRLTVV.

This chain links TRBV5-5 with TRBJ2-4, with 10 nucleotides matching TRBD2. Germline V gene sequence: CDR1 SGHKS, CDR2 YYEKEE (reference sequence). The CDR3 covers 18 residues. The junction had 6 bases not matched to a gene; V was cut back by 0 bases and J by 0 bases. CDR3 nucleotides: TGTGCCAGCAGCTTGGAACTAGCGGGACCTTCAGCCAAAAACATTCAGTACTTC. Amino acid sequence: CASSLELAGPSAKNIQYF.

By frequency in the sample, this clone is large (0.1 to 1%). The chain joins TRBV25-1 to TRBJ2-1, with D possibly matching TRBD2 (6 bases). Germline CDR1 MGHDK, CDR2 SYGVNS. The CDR3 length is 15 residues. Trimming took off 6 bases at V and 7 bases at J, with 19 bases between the two ends. The CDR3 spells CASRDLWGGGNEQFF. CDR3 sequence (DNA): TGTGCCAGCAGAGACCTTTGGGGAGGAGGAAATGAGCAGTTCTTC.

The chain links TRBV29-1 to TRBJ1-2, with 9 positions matching TRBD1. The J segment lost 4 bases and the V segment lost 4 bases, leaving 7 bases of the junction unmatched. Germline-derived CDR1 and CDR2 are SQVTM and ANQGSEA. The CDR3 has 14 residues. The CDR3 nucleotides are TGCAGCGTTGTAGGGGACAGGGAGGCCTATGGCTACACCTTC. Its translation: CSVVGDREAYGYTF.

This chain joins TRBV6-5 and TRBJ1-1, with D perhaps TRBD1 (6 bases). This CDR3 has 12 residues. V was shortened by 7 bases and J by 6 bases, with 12 bases between the two germline ends. Germline values: CDR1 MNHEY, CDR2 SVGAGI. The CDR3 bases are TGTGCCAGCACCTGGGGGCAGTCTGAAGCTTTCTTT. As protein: CASTWGQSEAFF.

The rearrangement uses TRBV2 and TRBJ1-6; no clear D gene. Germline V CDR1 and CDR2: SNHLY, FYNNEI. The CDR3 has 13 residues. Trimming removed 7 bases from V and 8 bases from J, with 12 bases in between. This chain's CDR3 is CASNKLADSPLHF. The CDR3 region has the DNA TGTGCCAGCAACAAATTGGCGGATTCACCCCTCCACTTT.

Only one count was recorded for this clone. The rearrangement links TRBV27 to TRBJ1-1; 7 bases align to TRBD1. V was clipped by 2 bases and J by 4 bases; unmatched bases: 1. This CDR3 has 13 amino acids. The germline gives CDR1 MNHEY, CDR2 SMNVEV (reference sequence). CDR3 residues: CASSLNRGTEAFF. DNA of the CDR3: TGTGCCAGCAGTTTAAACAGGGGCACTGAAGCTTTCTTT.

This chain joins TRBV24-1 and TRBJ2-1, with 11 bases that match TRBD2. V was clipped by 7 bases and J by 9 bases; unmatched bases: 19. The CDR3 runs to 18 residues. Per germline, CDR1 KGHDR and CDR2 SFDVKD. In DNA, the CDR3 is TGTGCCACCAGCATGATAGCGGGAGGGAACCATTTGGTTGGTGAGCAGTTCTTC. Protein product: CATSMIAGGNHLVGEQFF.

This chain connects TRBV5-6 to TRBJ2-4; D is tentatively TRBD1 or TRBD2 (5 bases each). V lost 1 base, J lost 0 bases, and 14 bases lay in between. Germline V gives CDR1 SGHDT, CDR2 YYEEEE. There are 17 residues in the CDR3. CDR3 in DNA: TGTGCCAGCAGCTTGTATGGGGGAAACCTAGCCAAAAACATTCAGTACTTC. It yields the protein CASSLYGGNLAKNIQYF.